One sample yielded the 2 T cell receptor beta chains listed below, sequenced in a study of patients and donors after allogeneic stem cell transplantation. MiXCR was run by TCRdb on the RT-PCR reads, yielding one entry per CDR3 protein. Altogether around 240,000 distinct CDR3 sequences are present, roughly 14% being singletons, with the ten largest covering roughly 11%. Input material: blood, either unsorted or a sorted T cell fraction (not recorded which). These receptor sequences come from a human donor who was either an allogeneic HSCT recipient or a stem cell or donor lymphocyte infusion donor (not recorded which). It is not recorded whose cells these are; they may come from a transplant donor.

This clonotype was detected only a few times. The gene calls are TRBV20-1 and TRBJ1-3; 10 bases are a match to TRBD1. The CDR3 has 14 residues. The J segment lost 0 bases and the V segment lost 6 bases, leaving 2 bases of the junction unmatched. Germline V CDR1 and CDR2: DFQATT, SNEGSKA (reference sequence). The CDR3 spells CSAWTGGSGNTIYF. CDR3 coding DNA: TGCAGTGCGTGGACAGGGGGCTCTGGAAACACCATATATTTT.

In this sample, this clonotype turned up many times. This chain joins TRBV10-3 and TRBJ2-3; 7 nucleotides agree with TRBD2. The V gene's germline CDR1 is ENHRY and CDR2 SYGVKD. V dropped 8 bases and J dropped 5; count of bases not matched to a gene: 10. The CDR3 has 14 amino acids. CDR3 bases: TGTGCCATCCAGCGGGGTGGCGGGGGAGATACGCAGTATTTT. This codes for CAIQRGGGGDTQYF.